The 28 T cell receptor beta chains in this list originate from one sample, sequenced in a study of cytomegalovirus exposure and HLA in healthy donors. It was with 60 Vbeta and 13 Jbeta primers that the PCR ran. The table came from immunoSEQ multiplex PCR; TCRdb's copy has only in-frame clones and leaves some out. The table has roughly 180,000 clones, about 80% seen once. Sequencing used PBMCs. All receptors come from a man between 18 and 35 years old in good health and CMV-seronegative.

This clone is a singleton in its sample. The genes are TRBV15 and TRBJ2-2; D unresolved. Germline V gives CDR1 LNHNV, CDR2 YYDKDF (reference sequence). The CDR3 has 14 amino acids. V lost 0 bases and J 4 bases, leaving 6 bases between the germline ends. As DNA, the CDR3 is TGTGCCACCAGCAGAGATGAGGTCACCGGGGAGCTGTTTTTT. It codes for CATSRDEVTGELFF.

CDR3 nucleotide sequence: TGCGCCAGCAGCTCACAGGGGATGAGCAATCAGCCCCAGCATTTT. As protein: CASSSQGMSNQPQHF. This rearrangement joins TRBV5-1 to TRBJ1-5; 7 positions match TRBD1. With V trimmed by 3 bases and J by 1 base, 4 bases remained unmatched. Germline V gene sequence: CDR1 SGHRS, CDR2 YFSETQ. The CDR3 has 15 amino acids. Based on the CDR3 plus reference TRBV5-1 and TRBJ1-5, the full variable domain is KAGVTQTPRYLIKTRGQQVTLSCSPISGHRSVSWYQQTPGQGLQFLFEYFSETQRNKGNFPGRFSGRQFSNSRSEMNVSTLELGDSALYLCASSSQGMSNQPQHFGDGTRLSIL.

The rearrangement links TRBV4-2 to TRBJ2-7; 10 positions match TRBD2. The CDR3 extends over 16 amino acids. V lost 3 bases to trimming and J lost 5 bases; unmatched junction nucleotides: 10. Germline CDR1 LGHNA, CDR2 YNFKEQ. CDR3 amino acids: CASSQMSGRGQNEQYF. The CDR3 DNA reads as TGTGCCAGCAGCCAGATGAGCGGGAGGGGGCAGAACGAGCAGTACTTC.

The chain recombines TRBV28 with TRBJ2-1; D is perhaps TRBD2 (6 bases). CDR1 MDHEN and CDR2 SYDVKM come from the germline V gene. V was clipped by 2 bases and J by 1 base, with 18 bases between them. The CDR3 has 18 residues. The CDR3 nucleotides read TGTGCCAGCAGTTTACCCCTCGGTCTAGCGCCATCCTACAATGAGCAGTTCTTC. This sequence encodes CASSLPLGLAPSYNEQFF.

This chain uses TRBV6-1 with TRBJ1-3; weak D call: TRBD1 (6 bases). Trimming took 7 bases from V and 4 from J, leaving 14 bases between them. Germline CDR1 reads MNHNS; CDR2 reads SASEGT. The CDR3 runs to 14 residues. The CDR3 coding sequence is TGTGCCAGCATCCAAGACAGGTCGGGAAACACCATATATTTT. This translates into CASIQDRSGNTIYF.

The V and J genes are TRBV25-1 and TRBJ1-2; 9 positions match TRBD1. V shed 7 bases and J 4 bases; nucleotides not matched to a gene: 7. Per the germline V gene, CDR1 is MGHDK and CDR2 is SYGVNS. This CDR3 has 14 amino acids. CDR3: CASIGQGLVYGYTF. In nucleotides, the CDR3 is TGTGCCAGCATCGGACAGGGGTTGGTCTATGGCTACACCTTC.

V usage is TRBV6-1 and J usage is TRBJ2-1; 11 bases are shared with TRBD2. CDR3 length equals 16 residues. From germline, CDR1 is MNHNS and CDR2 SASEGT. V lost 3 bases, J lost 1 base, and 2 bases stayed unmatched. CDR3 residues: CASSDPSGRSYNEQFF. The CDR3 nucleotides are TGTGCCAGCAGTGATCCTAGCGGGAGGTCCTACAATGAGCAGTTCTTC.

The CDR3 is CASSRQGLGNQPQHF. The CDR3 DNA reads TGTGCCAGCAGTCGACAGGGCTTGGGCAATCAGCCCCAGCATTTT. The chain uses TRBV6-6 and TRBJ1-5; 7 nucleotides agree with TRBD1. Germline V CDR1 and CDR2: MNHNY, SVGAGI (reference sequence). The CDR3 is made up of 15 amino acids. J was trimmed by 2 bases and V by 5 bases; bases with no gene match: 6.

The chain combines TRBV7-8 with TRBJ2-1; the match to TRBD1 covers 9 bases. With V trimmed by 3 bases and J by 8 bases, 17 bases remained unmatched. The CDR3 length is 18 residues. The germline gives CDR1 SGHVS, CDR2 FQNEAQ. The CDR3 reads CASSFLSGPGTGFHEQFF. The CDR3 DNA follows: TGTGCCAGCAGCTTTTTATCGGGGCCCGGGACAGGGTTTCATGAGCAGTTCTTC.

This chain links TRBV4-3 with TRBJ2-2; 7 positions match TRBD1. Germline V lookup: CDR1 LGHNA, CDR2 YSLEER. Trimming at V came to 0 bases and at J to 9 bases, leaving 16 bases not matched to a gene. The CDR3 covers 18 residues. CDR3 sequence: CASSQESPGQRTGWELFF. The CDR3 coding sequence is TGCGCCAGCAGCCAAGAGTCTCCGGGACAGAGAACCGGTTGGGAGCTGTTTTTT.

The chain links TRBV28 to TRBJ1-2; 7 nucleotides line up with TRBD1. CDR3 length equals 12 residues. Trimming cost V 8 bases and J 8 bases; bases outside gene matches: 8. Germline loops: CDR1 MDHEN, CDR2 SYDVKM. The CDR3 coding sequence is TGTGCCAGCCTCCTCAGGGGGGTGGGCTACACCTTC. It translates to CASLLRGVGYTF.

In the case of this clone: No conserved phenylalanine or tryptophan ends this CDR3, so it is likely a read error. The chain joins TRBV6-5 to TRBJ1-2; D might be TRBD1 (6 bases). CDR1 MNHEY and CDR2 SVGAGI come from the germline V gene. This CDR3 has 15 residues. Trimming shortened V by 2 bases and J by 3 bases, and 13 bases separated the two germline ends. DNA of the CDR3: TGTGCCAGCAGTTACGACCAGGGGATCCACTATGGCTACACCCTC. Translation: CASSYDQGIHYGYTL.

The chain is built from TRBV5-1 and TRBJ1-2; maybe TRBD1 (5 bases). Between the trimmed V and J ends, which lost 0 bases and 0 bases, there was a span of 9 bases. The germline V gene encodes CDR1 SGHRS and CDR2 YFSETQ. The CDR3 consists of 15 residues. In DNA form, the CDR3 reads TGCGCCAGCAGCTTGGGACAGATACCTAACTATGGCTACACCTTC. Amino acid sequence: CASSLGQIPNYGYTF.

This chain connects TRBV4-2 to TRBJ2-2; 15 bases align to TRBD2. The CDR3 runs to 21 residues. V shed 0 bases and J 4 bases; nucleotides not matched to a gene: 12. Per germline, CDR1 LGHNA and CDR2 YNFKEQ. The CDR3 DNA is TGTGCCAGCAGCCAAGATGATGCAGGACTAGCGGGAGGGCCGGGCACCGGGGAGCTGTTTTTT. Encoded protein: CASSQDDAGLAGGPGTGELFF.

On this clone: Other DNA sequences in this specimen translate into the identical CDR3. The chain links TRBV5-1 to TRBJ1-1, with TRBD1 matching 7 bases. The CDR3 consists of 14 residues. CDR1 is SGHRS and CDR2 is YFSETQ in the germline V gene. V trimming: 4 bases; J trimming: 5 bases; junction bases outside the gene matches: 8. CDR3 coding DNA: TGCGCCAGCAGCCGCAGGACAGGAAATACTGAAGCTTTCTTT. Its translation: CASSRRTGNTEAFF.

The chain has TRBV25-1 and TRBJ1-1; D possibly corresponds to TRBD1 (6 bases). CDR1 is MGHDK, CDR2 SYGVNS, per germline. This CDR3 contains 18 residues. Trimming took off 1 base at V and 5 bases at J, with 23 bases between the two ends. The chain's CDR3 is CASSELGRGGPRGTEAFF. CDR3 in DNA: TGTGCCAGCAGTGAATTGGGCCGTGGGGGCCCCAGGGGAACTGAAGCTTTCTTT.

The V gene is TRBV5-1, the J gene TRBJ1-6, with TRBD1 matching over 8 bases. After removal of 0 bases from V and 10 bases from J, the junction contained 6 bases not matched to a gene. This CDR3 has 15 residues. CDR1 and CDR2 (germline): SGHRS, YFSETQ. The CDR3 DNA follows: TGCGCCAGCAGCTTGGCGGACAGGGCGCGGTCACCCCTCCACTTT. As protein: CASSLADRARSPLHF.

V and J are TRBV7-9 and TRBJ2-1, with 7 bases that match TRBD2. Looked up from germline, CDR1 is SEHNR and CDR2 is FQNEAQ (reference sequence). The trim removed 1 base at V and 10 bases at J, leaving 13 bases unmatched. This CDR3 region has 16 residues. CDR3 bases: TGTGCCAGCAGCTTAGGGGGGGGGATGGGGGAGTGGGAGCAGTTCTTC. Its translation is CASSLGGGMGEWEQFF.

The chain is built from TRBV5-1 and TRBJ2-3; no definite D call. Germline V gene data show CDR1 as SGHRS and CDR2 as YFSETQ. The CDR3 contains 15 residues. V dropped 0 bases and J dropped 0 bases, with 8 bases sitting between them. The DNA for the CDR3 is TGCGCCAGCAGCTTGGGTGAGCCCAGCACAGATACGCAGTATTTT. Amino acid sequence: CASSLGEPSTDTQYF.

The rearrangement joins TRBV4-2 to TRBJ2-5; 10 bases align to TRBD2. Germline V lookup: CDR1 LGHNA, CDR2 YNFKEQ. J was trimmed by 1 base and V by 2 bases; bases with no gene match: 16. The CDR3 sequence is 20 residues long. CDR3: CASSQSTTSGTLRLQETQYF. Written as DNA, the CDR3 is TGTGCCAGCAGCCAAAGCACTACTAGCGGGACGCTGAGGCTCCAAGAGACCCAGTACTTC.

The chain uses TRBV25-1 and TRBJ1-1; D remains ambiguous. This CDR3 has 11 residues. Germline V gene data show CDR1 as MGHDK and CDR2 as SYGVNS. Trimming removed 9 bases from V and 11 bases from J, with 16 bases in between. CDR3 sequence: CASRNLGEAFF. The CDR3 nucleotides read TGTGCCAGTAGGAACCTAGGCGAGGCTTTCTTT.

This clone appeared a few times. Written as DNA, the CDR3 is TGCGCCAGCAGCCAAAGACAGGGTAATTATGGCTACACCTTC. Encoded protein: CASSQRQGNYGYTF. V usage is TRBV4-3 and J usage is TRBJ1-2, with 7 bases lining up with TRBD1. V was pared by 2 bases and J by 5 bases, with 5 bases of the junction left unmatched. Germline lookup yields CDR1 LGHNA and CDR2 YSLEER. The CDR3 has 14 residues.

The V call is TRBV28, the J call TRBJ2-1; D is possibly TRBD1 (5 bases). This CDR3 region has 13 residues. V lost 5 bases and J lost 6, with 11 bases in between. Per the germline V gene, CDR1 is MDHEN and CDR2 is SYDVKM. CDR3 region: CASSERQRNEQFF. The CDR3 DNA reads TGTGCCAGCAGTGAACGACAGCGCAATGAGCAGTTCTTC.

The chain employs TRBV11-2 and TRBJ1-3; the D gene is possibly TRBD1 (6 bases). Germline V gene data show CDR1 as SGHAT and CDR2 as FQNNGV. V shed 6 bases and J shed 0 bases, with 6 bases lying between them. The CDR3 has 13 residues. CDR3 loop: CASRGASGNTIYF. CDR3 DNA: TGTGCCAGCAGGGGGGCCTCTGGAAACACCATATATTTT. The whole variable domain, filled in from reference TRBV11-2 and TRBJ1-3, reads EAGVAQSPRYKIIEKRQSVAFWCNPISGHATLYWYQQILGQGPKLLIQFQNNGVVDDSQLPKDRFSAERLKGVDSTLKIQPAKLEDSAVYLCASRGASGNTIYFGEGSWLTVV.

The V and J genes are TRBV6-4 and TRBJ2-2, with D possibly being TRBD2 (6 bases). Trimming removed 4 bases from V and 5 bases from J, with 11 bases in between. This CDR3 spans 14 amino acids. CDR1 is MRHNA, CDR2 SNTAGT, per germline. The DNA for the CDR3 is TGTGCCAGCAGTGCCGTGGGGGGAACCGGGGAGCTGTTTTTT. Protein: CASSAVGGTGELFF.

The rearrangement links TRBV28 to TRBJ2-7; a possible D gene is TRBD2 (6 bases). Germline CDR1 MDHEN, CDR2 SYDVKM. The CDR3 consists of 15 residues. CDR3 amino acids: CASGLLGAGSEEQYF. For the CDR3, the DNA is TGTGCGTCGGGGCTTCTCGGAGCGGGCTCAGAGGAGCAGTACTTC.

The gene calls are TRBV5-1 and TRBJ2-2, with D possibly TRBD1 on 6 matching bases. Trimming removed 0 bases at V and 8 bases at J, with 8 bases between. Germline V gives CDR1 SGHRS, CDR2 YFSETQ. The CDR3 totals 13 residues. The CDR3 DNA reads TGCGCCAGCAGCTTGGAAGGGGGAGGGGAGCTGTTTTTT. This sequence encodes CASSLEGGGELFF.

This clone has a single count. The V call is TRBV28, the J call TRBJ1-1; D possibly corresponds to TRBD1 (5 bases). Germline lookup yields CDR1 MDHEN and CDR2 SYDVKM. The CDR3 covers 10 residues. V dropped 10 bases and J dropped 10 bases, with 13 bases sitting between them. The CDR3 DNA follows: TGTGCCACCCAGGGACTTGGAGCTTTCTTT. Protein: CATQGLGAFF.